This T cell receptor (beta chain) is drawn from a study of OX40 agonist ivuxolimab in advanced cancers. Overall study results and limits: Antigen specificity was not determined for the expanded peripheral T cells.

Method: immunoSEQ multiplex PCR; TCRdb's copy keeps in-frame clones and lacks some. Of about 27,000 clones in the sample, roughly 89% were seen once. As to this clone: Its antigen is currently unknown.

Germline V gene lookup returns CDR1 LNHDA and CDR2 SQIVND (reference sequence). The CDR3 runs 13 residues. V was trimmed by 0 bases and J by 3 bases, leaving 6 bases between them. This receptor was identified in an adult with an advanced solid tumor such as melanoma, head and neck, liver or kidney cancer. Sequenced here: CD4+ or CD8+ T cells sorted from blood, sampled in a trial of the OX40 agonist ivuxolimab. The V and J genes are TRBV19 and TRBJ2-7; the D gene is possibly TRBD2 (5 bases). CDR3 region: CASSIDGGYEQYF. For the CDR3, the DNA is TGTGCCAGTAGTATAGATGGAGGCTACGAGCAGTACTTC.